Listed here are 14 T cell receptor beta chains from one sample, sequenced in a study of shared clonotypes between healthy human individuals (dated by TCRdb to about 2020). Libraries were made using the immunoSEQ multiplex PCR assay. TCRdb holds this immuneACCESS table with in-frame rearrangements only. Some clones are missing; in checked studies, unresolved V genes explain under half, and the rest has no known cause. The sample table shows over a million clones, and around 97% are seen once. 1% to 1.5% of the sample goes to the ten largest clones. Sequenced sample: naive CD4+ T cells sorted from blood. Explained via the paper, the cell subset or site label denotes: CD45RA+ positively selected. All receptors derive from a man aged 30-40 years in good health.

The rearrangement uses TRBV7-3 and TRBJ2-1; D is perhaps TRBD1 (6 bases). Germline assignment: CDR1 SGHTA and CDR2 FQGTGA. V was cut by 2 bases and J by 7 bases, with 9 bases left in between. The CDR3 has 13 residues. CDR3 sequence (DNA): TGTGCCAGCAGCTTACAGGGGCGGAATGAGCAGTTCTTC. Its protein product is CASSLQGRNEQFF.

V usage is TRBV14 and J usage is TRBJ1-4, with a weak D call TRBD1 (5 bases). Trimming took off 0 bases at V and 17 bases at J, with 19 bases between the two ends. The CDR3 extends over 14 amino acids. From germline, CDR1 is SGHDN and CDR2 FVKESK. In nucleotides, the CDR3 is TGTGCCAGCAGCCAAGATCCCGGAGTGCAGGGTATATTTTTT. It yields the protein CASSQDPGVQGIFF.

The rearrangement links TRBV7-3 to TRBJ1-1, with D uncertain. CDR3 length: 17 amino acids. Looked up from germline, CDR1 is SGHTA and CDR2 is FQGTGA. V dropped 3 bases and J dropped 0 bases, with 17 bases sitting between them. CDR3 sequence reads: CASSLSRRVGVNTEAFF. DNA of the CDR3: TGTGCCAGCAGCTTGAGTAGGAGGGTGGGAGTGAACACTGAAGCTTTCTTT.

As for this clone: The junction differs from germline at one of its ends, possibly a read error. The J gene is TRBJ2-7, the V gene TRBV7-9, with a possible D match to TRBD1 (6 bases). Germline-derived CDR1 and CDR2 are SEHNR and FQNEAQ (reference sequence). The CDR3 is made up of 13 amino acids. As DNA, the CDR3 is TGTGCCAGCAGCTTAGAACAGGGTCGACGGCCTAACTTC. This sequence encodes CASSLEQGRRPNF. The variable domain in full, with the rest retrieved from reference TRBV7-9 and TRBJ2-7, is DTGVSQNPRHKITKRGQNVTFRCDPISEHNRLYWYRQTLGQGPEFLTYFQNEAQLEKSRLLSDRFSAERPKGSFSTLEIQRTEQGDSAMYLCASSLEQGRRPNFGPGTRLTVT.

This chain joins TRBV5-6 and TRBJ1-1; weak D call: TRBD1 (5 bases). Germline V gives CDR1 SGHDT, CDR2 YYEEEE. The CDR3 runs to 15 residues. V was clipped by 0 bases and J by 2 bases, with 11 bases between them. As DNA, the CDR3 is TGTGCCAGCAGCTTGGTCGGGCAGGGTAACACTGAAGCTTTCTTT. It encodes CASSLVGQGNTEAFF.

V and J are TRBV6-5 and TRBJ1-1; 8 nucleotides match TRBD1. Per germline, CDR1 MNHEY and CDR2 SVGAGI. Trimming removed 1 base from V and 5 bases from J; junction bases left unmatched: 3. CDR3 size: 14 residues. The CDR3: CASSYWQGATEAFF. The CDR3 region has the DNA TGTGCCAGCAGTTACTGGCAGGGGGCGACTGAAGCTTTCTTT.

Here the CDR3 reads CASIGYSSSGNTIYF. The CDR3 DNA reads TGTGCCAGCATCGGGTACTCGAGCTCTGGAAACACCATATATTTT. The chain has TRBV27 and TRBJ1-3; D remains unclear. Per germline, CDR1 MNHEY and CDR2 SMNVEV (reference sequence). V gave up 7 bases and J gave up 0 bases, with 13 bases separating them. The CDR3 spans 15 residues.

The chain is built from TRBV11-2 and TRBJ2-1, with 10 bases identical to TRBD1. After removal of 3 bases from V and 4 bases from J, the junction contained 3 bases not matched to a gene. CDR1 and CDR2 (germline): SGHAT, FQNNGV. The CDR3 contains 15 residues. The CDR3 region is CASSFRDRGYNEQFF. The DNA of the CDR3 is TGTGCCAGCAGCTTCCGGGACAGGGGATACAATGAGCAGTTCTTC.

With regard to this clone: The sample contains more than one DNA sequence encoding this CDR3. The chain links TRBV6-6 to TRBJ2-7; 11 bases map to TRBD2. The V gene's germline CDR1 is MNHNY and CDR2 SVGAGI (reference sequence). The CDR3 consists of 14 residues. Losses at the gene ends were 4 bases for V and 4 bases for J; bases not matched to a gene: 3. Written as DNA, the CDR3 is TGTGCCAGCAGTTGGACTAGCGGGTCGTACGAGCAGTACTTC. Amino acid sequence: CASSWTSGSYEQYF.

The chain uses TRBV7-3 and TRBJ2-5, with a tentative D call TRBD2 (6 bases). CDR3 length: 16 amino acids. Germline V gene lookup returns CDR1 SGHTA and CDR2 FQGTGA. V shed 1 base and J shed 0 bases, with 12 bases lying between them. CDR3 nucleotide sequence: TGTGCCAGCAGCTTAAAGGTAGCGGAGTACCAAGAGACCCAGTACTTC. Amino acids: CASSLKVAEYQETQYF.

The chain carries TRBV6-5 and TRBJ2-7, with 13 bases identical to TRBD2. V was clipped by 10 bases and J by 4 bases; unmatched bases: 4. The CDR3 consists of 13 residues. Germline CDR1 is MNHEY and CDR2 is SVGAGI. In DNA form, the CDR3 reads TGTGCCACCCGGACTAGCGGGGGATACGAGCAGTACTTC. The encoded protein is CATRTSGGYEQYF.

The J gene is TRBJ2-7, the V gene TRBV5-1; D gene uncertain. V shed 0 bases and J shed 6 bases, with 13 bases lying between them. This CDR3 has 14 amino acids. Germline lookup yields CDR1 SGHRS and CDR2 YFSETQ. In nucleotides, the CDR3 is TGCGCCAGCAGCTTGGGGCCCCCTGTACTCGAGCAGTACTTC. Its translation: CASSLGPPVLEQYF.

The chain recombines TRBV29-1 with TRBJ1-4, with D unresolved. V dropped 4 bases and J dropped 5 bases, with 5 bases sitting between them. This CDR3 has 11 residues. Germline V gene data show CDR1 as SQVTM and CDR2 as ANQGSEA. The CDR3 DNA reads TGCAGCGTTGGGGAAAATGAAAAACTGTTTTTT. As protein: CSVGENEKLFF.

V is TRBV11-2 and J is TRBJ2-7, with 7 positions matching TRBD1. Germline CDR1 and CDR2: SGHAT and FQNNGV. After removal of 2 bases from V and 1 base from J, the junction contained 8 bases not matched to a gene. The CDR3 runs to 16 residues. CDR3 residues: CASSLFADRASYEQYF. In DNA form, the CDR3 reads TGTGCCAGCAGCTTATTCGCCGACAGGGCGTCCTACGAGCAGTACTTC. Using reference TRBV11-2 and TRBJ2-7 for the parts outside the CDR3, the full variable domain is EAGVAQSPRYKIIEKRQSVAFWCNPISGHATLYWYQQILGQGPKLLIQFQNNGVVDDSQLPKDRFSAERLKGVDSTLKIQPAKLEDSAVYLCASSLFADRASYEQYFGPGTRLTVT.